This TCR beta chain was observed in a study of sequential checkpoint blockade in melanoma. Whole-study results and caveats: PD-L1 staining and CD8+ counts, not mutational load, tracked tumor T-cell clonality.

Treatment in this sample: randomized to nivolumab then ipilimumab (arm A) or the reverse (arm B). This clone was observed a few times. No antigen is known for it. The data were produced by immunoSEQ multiplex PCR, yet TCRdb's version contains in-frame clones alone and is incomplete. This sample has around 37,000 clones, with approximately 30% found just once. The receptor was derived from a human donor with melanoma. Sequencing was performed on tumor tissue (inferred from file names), taken from a patient given nivolumab and ipilimumab in sequence.

CDR3 region: CASGGGRGSYEQYF. In nucleotides, the CDR3 is TGTGCCAGCGGCGGGGGAAGGGGCTCCTACGAGCAGTACTTC. V is TRBV2 and J is TRBJ2-7, with 7 bases identical to TRBD2. There are 14 residues in the CDR3. V lost 8 bases to trimming and J lost 0 bases; unmatched junction nucleotides: 7. CDR1 and CDR2 (germline): SNHLY, FYNNEI.